This T cell receptor (beta chain) was identified in a study of shared clonotypes between healthy human individuals. This clone was detected a few times. Libraries were prepared by immunoSEQ multiplex PCR; TCRdb keeps only in-frame clonotypes and omits some of them. The table lists about 1.1 million clones, around three quarters of them singletons, with 0.89% in the top ten. In germline, CDR1 is MNHEY, CDR2 SMNVEV (reference sequence). V lost 2 bases to trimming and J lost 1 base, with 12 bases between them. CDR3 length: 17 amino acids. Recent vaccinations or acute infections were absent in the healthy HIV-negative adult donors.

This chain joins TRBV27 and TRBJ2-6; unclear D gene. The sequenced sample was memory CD4+ T cells from PBMCs. The subset was: CD45RA-negative fraction. The receptor's source is a man aged 18 to 35 in good health. Some clones in this sample may be carry-over from other donors' samples. CDR3 loop: CASSLRFSVSGANVLTF. The CDR3 DNA sequence: TGTGCCAGCAGTTTAAGGTTTTCGGTATCTGGGGCCAACGTCCTGACTTTC.